The 21 T cell receptor beta chains presented below share a single source sample, sequenced in a study of T-cell reconstitution after alpha-beta-depleted transplantation in children. This sample's TCRbeta library carried unique molecular identifier barcodes. TCRdb itself ran the PCR reads through MiXCR, one entry per CDR3 protein. This repertoire shows around 60,000 distinct CDR3 sequences, less than 55% found once; its top ten account for under 98%. Sequencing was performed on PBMCs, mostly from graft donor cells, taken 360 days after TCRalphabeta/CD19-depleted stem cell transplant. The receptors were gathered from a male patient younger than 18 who had a stem cell transplant for acute lymphoblastic leukemia, so the T cells may come from the graft donor.

This clonotype appeared once. The rearrangement joins TRBV28 to TRBJ2-2, with D unresolved. The CDR3 loop spans 14 amino acids. CDR1 and CDR2 (germline): MDHEN, SYDVKM. V lost 1 base to trimming and J lost 1 base, with 4 bases between them. CDR3 sequence: CASSLYENTGELFF. CDR3 bases: TGTGCCAGCAGTTTATACGAGAACACCGGGGAGCTGTTTTTT.

The chain recombines TRBV12-3 or TRBV12-4 with TRBJ2-1, with a weak D call TRBD2 (5 bases). The CDR3 consists of 17 residues. Trimming left V 3 bases short and J 0 bases short, with 15 bases between. As DNA, the CDR3 is TGTGCCAGCAGTTTGAATAGTGGGAGCAGCTCCTACAATGAGCAGTTCTTC. It specifies CASSLNSGSSSYNEQFF.

The chain employs TRBV5-1 and TRBJ1-1; weak D call: TRBD1 (6 bases). The ends were cut back, 6 bases at V and 0 bases at J, with 9 bases in the middle. Germline CDR1 SGHRS, CDR2 YFSETQ. This CDR3 is built from 13 residues. The DNA of the CDR3 is TGCGCCAGCACAGGGGAGTTGAACACTGAAGCTTTCTTT. This gives the protein CASTGELNTEAFF.

The rearrangement joins TRBV10-3 to TRBJ1-2; 9 nucleotides agree with TRBD1. Germline-derived CDR1 and CDR2 are ENHRY and SYGVKD. Germline trimming cut 3 bases from V and 6 bases from J; bases unmatched to any gene: 14. The CDR3 loop spans 17 amino acids. The DNA of the CDR3 is TGTGCCATCAGTGACATGGGACAGGGCACCGTATGGGATGGCTACACCTTC. The encoded protein is CAISDMGQGTVWDGYTF.

The chain employs TRBV7-6 and TRBJ2-7, with D perhaps TRBD2 (6 bases). The CDR3 length is 14 residues. V was trimmed by 1 base and J by 3 bases, leaving 10 bases between them. CDR1 and CDR2 (germline): SGHVS, FNYEAQ. This chain's CDR3 is CASSLEEGLYEQYF. CDR3 coding DNA: TGTGCCAGCAGCTTAGAGGAGGGCCTCTACGAGCAGTACTTC.

This chain links TRBV5-1 with TRBJ2-2; the D is unclear. The ends were cut back, 0 bases at V and 1 base at J, with 4 bases in the middle. This CDR3 is 14 amino acids long. The germline V gene encodes CDR1 SGHRS and CDR2 YFSETQ. The CDR3 sequence: CASSLEQNTGELFF. CDR3 coding DNA: TGCGCCAGCAGCTTGGAACAGAACACCGGGGAGCTGTTTTTT.

This chain uses TRBV27 with TRBJ1-5, with 9 bases fitting TRBD1. Germline values: CDR1 MNHEY, CDR2 SMNVEV (reference sequence). This CDR3 contains 14 residues. The trim removed 8 bases at V and 6 bases at J, leaving 8 bases unmatched. The CDR3 DNA sequence: TGTGCCAGCGGATTAGGACAGGGGTTTCAGCCCCAGCATTTT. The encoded protein is CASGLGQGFQPQHF.

The genes are TRBV12-3 or TRBV12-4 and TRBJ2-1, with 8 bases matching TRBD2. V lost 5 bases to trimming and J lost 4 bases; unmatched junction nucleotides: 7. The CDR3 covers 15 residues. CDR3 DNA: TGTGCCAGCAGTACGATAGCGGGAAGTTACAATGAGCAGTTCTTC. This codes for CASSTIAGSYNEQFF.

The chain carries TRBV5-6 and TRBJ2-1; perhaps D is TRBD1 or TRBD2 (5 bases each). CDR1 and CDR2 (germline): SGHDT, YYEEEE. Trimming removed 0 bases from V and 4 bases from J, with 17 bases in between. The length of the CDR3 is 17 residues. CDR3 region: CASSLGGGTRAYNEQFF. In DNA, the CDR3 is TGTGCCAGCAGCTTGGGAGGTGGGACGCGCGCGTACAATGAGCAGTTCTTC. Based on the CDR3 plus reference TRBV5-6 and TRBJ2-1, the full variable domain is DAGVTQSPTHLIKTRGQQVTLRCSPKSGHDTVSWYQQALGQGPQFIFQYYEEEERQRGNFPDRFSGHQFPNYSSELNVNALLLGDSALYLCASSLGGGTRAYNEQFFGPGTRLTVL.

This clonotype turned up a few times. The chain recombines TRBV12-3 or TRBV12-4 with TRBJ2-5, with TRBD1 identical over 8 bases. This CDR3 is built from 15 residues. Losses at the gene ends were 6 bases for V and 2 bases for J; bases not matched to a gene: 8. CDR3 sequence (DNA): TGTGCCAGCAGCAAATACCGGGACAGGCAAGAGACCCAGTACTTC. This gives the protein CASSKYRDRQETQYF.

This sequence joins TRBV29-1 and TRBJ2-2; a possible D gene is TRBD2 (6 bases). Per germline, CDR1 SQVTM and CDR2 ANQGSEA. The CDR3 contains 13 residues. V was pared by 7 bases and J by 4 bases, with 13 bases between. This chain's CDR3 is CSGGLPSTGELFF. Written as DNA, the CDR3 is TGCAGCGGTGGACTACCTTCCACCGGGGAGCTGTTTTTT.

This clonotype was counted only a few times. The chain employs TRBV7-7 and TRBJ2-1, with TRBD2 identical over 8 bases. Germline CDR1 SSHAT, CDR2 FNYEAQ (reference sequence). The CDR3 runs 15 residues. The V gene end was trimmed by 2 bases and the J gene end by 0 bases; junction bases not matched to a gene: 0. DNA for the CDR3: TGTGCCAGCAGCTTAAGCGGGGGCTCCTACAATGAGCAGTTCTTC. Its translation: CASSLSGGSYNEQFF.

The gene calls are TRBV12-3 or TRBV12-4 and TRBJ2-2; no definite D call. V lost 5 bases and J lost 6, with 7 bases in between. CDR3 length: 12 residues. CDR3 sequence reads: CASSRGAGELFF. CDR3 nucleotide sequence: TGTGCCAGCAGTCGAGGAGCCGGGGAGCTGTTTTTT.

This chain uses TRBV3-1 with TRBJ2-5; 7 bases agree with TRBD2. This CDR3 is 15 amino acids long. The V gene end was trimmed by 4 bases and the J gene end by 7 bases; junction bases not matched to a gene: 12. The V gene's germline CDR1 is LGHDT and CDR2 YNNKEL (reference sequence). The CDR3 DNA sequence: TGTGCCAGCAGCCGACAGAAGCGGGACTACGGGACCCAGTACTTC. This encodes CASSRQKRDYGTQYF.

The chain joins TRBV27 to TRBJ2-7, with 7 nucleotides matching TRBD1. The CDR3 runs 11 residues. CDR1 MNHEY and CDR2 SMNVEV come from the germline V gene (reference sequence). Trimming cost V 8 bases and J 8 bases; bases outside gene matches: 6. CDR3 amino acids: CASFDRVKQYF. The CDR3 region has the DNA TGTGCCAGCTTTGACAGGGTCAAGCAGTACTTC.

This clonotype came up a few times. This rearrangement joins TRBV9 to TRBJ2-7; 7 nucleotides line up with TRBD2. The CDR3 loop spans 14 amino acids. The junction had 8 bases not matched to a gene; V was cut back by 7 bases and J by 1 base. From germline, CDR1 is SGDLS and CDR2 YYNGEE. CDR3 DNA: TGTGCCAGCGGGGAGGGGACTGCTTCCTACGAGCAGTACTTC. This encodes CASGEGTASYEQYF.

The CDR3 region has the DNA TGCGCCAGCAGCCAAGGGACGGAGGGGGCAGATACGCAGTATTTT. This translates into CASSQGTEGADTQYF. The chain combines TRBV4-3 with TRBJ2-3, with D perhaps being TRBD1 or TRBD2 (6 bases each). V gave up 1 base and J gave up 4 bases, with 12 bases separating them. Per the germline V gene, CDR1 is LGHNA and CDR2 is YSLEER. The CDR3 consists of 15 residues.

The rearrangement joins TRBV5-6 to TRBJ2-7, with a tentative D call TRBD2 (7 bases). V was cut by 4 bases and J by 5 bases, with 16 bases left in between. CDR1 SGHDT and CDR2 YYEEEE come from the germline V gene. The CDR3 runs to 14 residues. CDR3 sequence reads: CASSPRGAGDEQYF. The CDR3 DNA is TGTGCCAGCAGCCCTCGGGGGGCAGGGGACGAGCAGTACTTC. Complete variable domain (other parts from reference TRBV5-6 and TRBJ2-7): DAGVTQSPTHLIKTRGQQVTLRCSPKSGHDTVSWYQQALGQGPQFIFQYYEEEERQRGNFPDRFSGHQFPNYSSELNVNALLLGDSALYLCASSPRGAGDEQYFGPGTRLTVT.

Only a few counts were recorded for this clonotype. The chain links TRBV11-2 to TRBJ2-7; D is unclear. From germline, CDR1 is SGHAT and CDR2 FQNNGV. The length of the CDR3 is 14 residues. V was pared by 1 base and J by 2 bases, with 9 bases between. The CDR3 region has the DNA TGTGCCAGCAGCTTAGTGACTGACACCTACGAGCAGTACTTC. This sequence encodes CASSLVTDTYEQYF.

This clonotype occurred a few times. This chain uses TRBV29-1 with TRBJ2-2, with D unresolved. V was clipped by 6 bases and J by 0 bases, with 11 bases between them. The CDR3 is 14 residues long. Germline assignment: CDR1 SQVTM and CDR2 ANQGSEA. The CDR3 here is CSVVGLANTGELFF. CDR3 in DNA: TGCAGCGTAGTAGGGTTAGCGAACACCGGGGAGCTGTTTTTT.

This clonotype came up a few times. The chain has TRBV11-2 and TRBJ1-1, with D unresolved. In germline, CDR1 is SGHAT, CDR2 FQNNGV. V shed 0 bases and J shed 4 bases, with 15 bases lying between them. This CDR3 region has 16 residues. DNA for the CDR3: TGTGCCAGCAGCTTAGATAGGCAAGGATTTTCCACTGAAGCTTTCTTT. Translated: CASSLDRQGFSTEAFF.